This T cell receptor (beta chain) was sequenced for a study of blood T cell repertoires in COVID-19. About the research overall: The study drew acute and convalescent COVID-19 samples from the United States, Italy and Spain.

Between the trimmed V and J ends, which lost 0 bases and 0 bases, there was a span of 13 bases. The CDR3 has 16 amino acids. Germline values: CDR1 SGHRS, CDR2 YFSETQ. In the source study's methods: Using reference gene primer amplification, nucleated cell counts were estimated. The protocol was immunoSEQ multiplex PCR, while the TCRdb copy is restricted to in-frame clones and leaves out a portion. From that table come the V and J calls and clone size; the DNA was used to work out D and trimming. The table lists 70,000 or so clones, roughly 80% of them singletons, with 9% to 10% in the top ten. The chain carries TRBV5-1 and TRBJ2-7, with D perhaps TRBD1 (6 bases). The sequencing sample was made of peripheral blood. The sequence was collected from an elderly woman with acute or convalescent COVID-19. In nucleotides, the CDR3 is TGCGCCAGCAGCTTGGGGGCAGGGGCTAGCTCCTACGAGCAGTACTTC. This encodes CASSLGAGASSYEQYF.